This T cell receptor (beta chain) is from a study of graft-versus-host responses after intestinal transplantation. Responders labeled with CFSE (about 200,000) were plated with about 200,000 irradiated, violet-dye-labeled stimulators. Some clones are missing from TCRdb's copy, which holds only in-frame ones; the method was immunoSEQ multiplex PCR. The sample shows several thousand clones, about a third of them seen only once. The V gene's germline CDR1 is SEHNR and CDR2 FQNEAQ (reference sequence). J was trimmed by 10 bases and V by 5 bases; bases with no gene match: 5. The CDR3 has 13 residues. The V call is TRBV7-9, the J call TRBJ1-6, with 7 bases identical to TRBD1. The sequences come from alloreactive CD8+ T cells from a mixed lymphocyte reaction culture, collected before intestinal transplant. Subset defined: CFSE-low proliferating T cells sorted from roughly six-day pre-transplant mixed lymphocyte reaction (GvH or HvG direction). This sequence was found in a human patient who received an intestinal transplant. The CDR3 spells CASSRDSLSPLHF. The CDR3 nucleotides are TGTGCCAGCAGCCGGGACAGCCTCTCACCCCTCCACTTT.